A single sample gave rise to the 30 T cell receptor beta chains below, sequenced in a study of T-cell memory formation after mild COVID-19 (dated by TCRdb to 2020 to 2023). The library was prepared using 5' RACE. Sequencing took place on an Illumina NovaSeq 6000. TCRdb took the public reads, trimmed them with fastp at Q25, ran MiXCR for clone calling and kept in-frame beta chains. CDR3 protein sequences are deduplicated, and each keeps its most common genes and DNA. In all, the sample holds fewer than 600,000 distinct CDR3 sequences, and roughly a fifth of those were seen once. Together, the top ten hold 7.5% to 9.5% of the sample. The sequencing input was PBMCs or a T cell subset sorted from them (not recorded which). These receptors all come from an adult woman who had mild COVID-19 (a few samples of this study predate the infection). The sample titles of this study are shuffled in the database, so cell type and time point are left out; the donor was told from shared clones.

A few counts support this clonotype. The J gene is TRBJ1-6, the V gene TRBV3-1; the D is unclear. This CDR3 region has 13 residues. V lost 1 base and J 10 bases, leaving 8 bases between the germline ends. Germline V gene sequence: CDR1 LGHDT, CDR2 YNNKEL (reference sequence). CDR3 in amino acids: CASSQGGISPLHF. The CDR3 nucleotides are TGTGCCAGCAGCCAAGGAGGGATCTCACCCCTCCACTTT.

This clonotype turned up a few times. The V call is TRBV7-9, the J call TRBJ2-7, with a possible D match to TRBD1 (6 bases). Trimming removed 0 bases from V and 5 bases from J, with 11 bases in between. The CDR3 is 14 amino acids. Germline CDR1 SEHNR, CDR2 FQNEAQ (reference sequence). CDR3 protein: CASSLANRVDEQYF. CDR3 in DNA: TGTGCCAGCAGCTTAGCGAACAGGGTAGACGAGCAGTACTTC. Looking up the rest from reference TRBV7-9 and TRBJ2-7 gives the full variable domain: DTGVSQNPRHKITKRGQNVTFRCDPISEHNRLYWYRQTLGQGPEFLTYFQNEAQLEKSRLLSDRFSAERPKGSFSTLEIQRTEQGDSAMYLCASSLANRVDEQYFGPGTRLTVT.

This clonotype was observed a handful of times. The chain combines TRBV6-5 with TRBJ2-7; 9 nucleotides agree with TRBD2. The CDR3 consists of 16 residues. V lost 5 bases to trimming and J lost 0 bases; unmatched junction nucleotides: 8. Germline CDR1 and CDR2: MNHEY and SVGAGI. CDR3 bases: TGTGCCAGCAGTGGAAGCCTTAGCGGGAGCTCCTACGAGCAGTACTTC. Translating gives CASSGSLSGSSYEQYF.

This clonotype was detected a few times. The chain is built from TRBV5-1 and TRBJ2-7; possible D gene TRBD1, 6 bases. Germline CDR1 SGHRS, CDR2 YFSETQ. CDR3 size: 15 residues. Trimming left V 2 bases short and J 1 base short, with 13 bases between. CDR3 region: CASSFSWGPSYEQYF. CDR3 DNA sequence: TGCGCCAGCAGCTTTTCGTGGGGGCCATCCTACGAGCAGTACTTC. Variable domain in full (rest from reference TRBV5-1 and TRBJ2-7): KAGVTQTPRYLIKTRGQQVTLSCSPISGHRSVSWYQQTPGQGLQFLFEYFSETQRNKGNFPGRFSGRQFSNSRSEMNVSTLELGDSALYLCASSFSWGPSYEQYFGPGTRLTVT.

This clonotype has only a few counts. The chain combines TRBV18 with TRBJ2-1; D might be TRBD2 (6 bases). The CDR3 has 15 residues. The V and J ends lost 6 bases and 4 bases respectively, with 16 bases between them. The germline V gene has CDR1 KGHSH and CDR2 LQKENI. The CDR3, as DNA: TGTGCCAGCTCGTCACGGACTACTAGTTACAATGAGCAGTTCTTC. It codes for CASSSRTTSYNEQFF.

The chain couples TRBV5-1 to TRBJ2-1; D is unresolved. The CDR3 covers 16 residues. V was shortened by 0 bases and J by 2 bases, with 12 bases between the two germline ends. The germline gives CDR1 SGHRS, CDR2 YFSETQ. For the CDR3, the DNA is TGCGCCAGCAGCTTGGCAGTAGGCCTTACCTACAATGAGCAGTTCTTC. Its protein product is CASSLAVGLTYNEQFF.

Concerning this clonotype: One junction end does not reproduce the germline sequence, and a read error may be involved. CDR3 nucleotides: TGCGCCAGCAGTATACGGGAGTCCATGGAACTGTTTTTT. It translates to CASSIRESMELFF. The chain recombines TRBV14 with TRBJ1-4; D uncertain. In germline, CDR1 is SGHDN, CDR2 FVKESK. CDR3 length equals 13 residues.

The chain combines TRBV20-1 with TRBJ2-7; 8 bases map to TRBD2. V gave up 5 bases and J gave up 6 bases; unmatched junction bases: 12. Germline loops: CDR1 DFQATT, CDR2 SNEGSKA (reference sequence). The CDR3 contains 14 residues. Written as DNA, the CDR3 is TGCAGTGCTTCCGGACTAGCCCAGACGGGCGAGCAGTACTTC. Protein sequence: CSASGLAQTGEQYF.

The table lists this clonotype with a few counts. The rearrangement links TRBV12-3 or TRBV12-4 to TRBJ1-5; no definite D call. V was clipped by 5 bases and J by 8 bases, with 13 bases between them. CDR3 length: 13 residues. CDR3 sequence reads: CASSDYEAEPQHF. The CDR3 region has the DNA TGTGCCAGCAGTGACTACGAGGCCGAGCCCCAGCATTTT.

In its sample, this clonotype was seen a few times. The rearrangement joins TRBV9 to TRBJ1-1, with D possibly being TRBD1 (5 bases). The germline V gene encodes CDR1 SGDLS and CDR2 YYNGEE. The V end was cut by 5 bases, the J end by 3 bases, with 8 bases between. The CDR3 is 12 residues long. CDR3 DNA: TGTGCCAGCAGTGAACAGGACACTGAAGCTTTCTTT. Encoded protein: CASSEQDTEAFF. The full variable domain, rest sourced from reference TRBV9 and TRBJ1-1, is DSGVTQTPKHLITATGQRVTLRCSPRSGDLSVYWYQQSLDQGLQFLIQYYNGEERAKGNILERFSAQQFPDLHSELNLSSLELGDSALYFCASSEQDTEAFFGQGTRLTVV.

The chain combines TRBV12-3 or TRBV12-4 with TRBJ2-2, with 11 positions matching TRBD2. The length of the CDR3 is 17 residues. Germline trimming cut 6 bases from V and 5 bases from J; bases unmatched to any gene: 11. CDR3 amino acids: CASSSIGTSGRTGELFF. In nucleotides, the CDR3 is TGTGCCAGCAGCTCAATCGGGACTAGCGGAAGGACCGGGGAGCTGTTTTTT.

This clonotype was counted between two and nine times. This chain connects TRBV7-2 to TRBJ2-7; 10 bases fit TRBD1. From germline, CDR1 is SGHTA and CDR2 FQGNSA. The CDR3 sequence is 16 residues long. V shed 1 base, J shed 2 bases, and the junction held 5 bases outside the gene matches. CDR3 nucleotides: TGTGCCAGCAGCTTAGTGGACAGGGGGATTCCCTACGAGCAGTACTTC. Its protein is CASSLVDRGIPYEQYF.

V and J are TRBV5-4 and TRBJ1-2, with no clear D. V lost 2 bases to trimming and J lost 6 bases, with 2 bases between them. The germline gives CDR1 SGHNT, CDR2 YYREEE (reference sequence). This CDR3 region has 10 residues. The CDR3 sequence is CASSFHGYTF. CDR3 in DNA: TGTGCCAGCAGCTTCCATGGCTACACCTTC.

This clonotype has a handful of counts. CDR3 sequence (DNA): TGTGCCACCAGCAGCAAGGGACAGGGGTACTATGGCTACACCTTC. Residues: CATSSKGQGYYGYTF. This chain uses TRBV15 with TRBJ1-2, with 10 bases identical to TRBD1. The CDR3 contains 15 residues. The V gene end was trimmed by 3 bases and the J gene end by 3 bases; junction bases not matched to a gene: 4. The V gene's germline CDR1 is LNHNV and CDR2 YYDKDF (reference sequence).

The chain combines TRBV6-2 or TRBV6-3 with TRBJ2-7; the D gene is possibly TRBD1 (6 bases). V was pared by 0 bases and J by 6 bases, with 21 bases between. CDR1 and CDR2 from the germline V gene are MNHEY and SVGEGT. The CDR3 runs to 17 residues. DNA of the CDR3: TGTGCCAGCAGTTACTCTATCACAGGGTGGCGCCAGGTCGAGCAGTACTTC. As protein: CASSYSITGWRQVEQYF.

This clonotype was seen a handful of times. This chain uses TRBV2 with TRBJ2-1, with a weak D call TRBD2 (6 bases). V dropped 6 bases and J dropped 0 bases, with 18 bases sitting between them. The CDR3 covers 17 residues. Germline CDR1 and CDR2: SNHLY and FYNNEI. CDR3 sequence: CASRTGSGEVSYNEQFF. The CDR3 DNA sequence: TGTGCCAGCAGGACCGGGAGTGGGGAAGTCTCCTACAATGAGCAGTTCTTC.

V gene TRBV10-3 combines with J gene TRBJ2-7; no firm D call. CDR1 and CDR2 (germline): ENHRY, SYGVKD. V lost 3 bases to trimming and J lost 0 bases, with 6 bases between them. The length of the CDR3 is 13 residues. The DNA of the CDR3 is TGTGCCATCAGTGACGGCAGCTCCTACGAGCAGTACTTC. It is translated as CAISDGSSYEQYF.

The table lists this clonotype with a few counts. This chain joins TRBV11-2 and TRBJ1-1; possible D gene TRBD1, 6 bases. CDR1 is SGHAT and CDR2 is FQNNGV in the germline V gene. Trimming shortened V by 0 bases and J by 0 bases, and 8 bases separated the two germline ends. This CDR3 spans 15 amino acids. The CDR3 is CASSLEEGVNTEAFF. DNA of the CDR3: TGTGCCAGCAGCTTAGAGGAGGGGGTGAACACTGAAGCTTTCTTT.

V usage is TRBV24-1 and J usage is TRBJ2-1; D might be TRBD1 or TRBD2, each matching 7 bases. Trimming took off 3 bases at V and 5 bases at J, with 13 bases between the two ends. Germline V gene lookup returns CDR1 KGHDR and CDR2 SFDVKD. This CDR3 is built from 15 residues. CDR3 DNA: TGTGCCACCAGTGATCCAGGGGGGGTAAACAATGAGCAGTTCTTC. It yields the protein CATSDPGGVNNEQFF.

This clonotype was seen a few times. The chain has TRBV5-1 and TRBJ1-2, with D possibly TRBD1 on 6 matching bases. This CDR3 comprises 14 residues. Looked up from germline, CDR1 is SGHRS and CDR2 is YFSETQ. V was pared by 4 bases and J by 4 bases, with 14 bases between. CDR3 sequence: CASSRQQGGYGYTF. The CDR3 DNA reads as TGCGCCAGCAGCCGGCAACAGGGTGGCTATGGCTACACCTTC.

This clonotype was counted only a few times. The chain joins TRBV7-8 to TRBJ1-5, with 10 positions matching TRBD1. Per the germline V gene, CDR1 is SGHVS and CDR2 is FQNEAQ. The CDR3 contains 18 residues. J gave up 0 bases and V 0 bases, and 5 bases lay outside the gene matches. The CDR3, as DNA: TGTGCCAGCAGCTTAGCGGAGACAGGGGGCCTTAGCAATCAGCCCCAGCATTTT. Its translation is CASSLAETGGLSNQPQHF. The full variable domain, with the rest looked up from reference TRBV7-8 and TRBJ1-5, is GAGVSQSPRYKVAKRGQDVALRCDPISGHVSLFWYQQALGQGPEFLTYFQNEAQLDKSGLPSDRFFAERPEGSVSTLKIQRTQQEDSAVYLCASSLAETGGLSNQPQHFGDGTRLSIL.

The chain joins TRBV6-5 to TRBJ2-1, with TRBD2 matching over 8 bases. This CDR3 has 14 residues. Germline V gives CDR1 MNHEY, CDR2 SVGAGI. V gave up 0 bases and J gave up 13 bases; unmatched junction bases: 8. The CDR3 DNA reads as TGTGCCAGCAGTTACTCGGTAGCGGGGCACCGTCAGTTCTTC. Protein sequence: CASSYSVAGHRQFF.

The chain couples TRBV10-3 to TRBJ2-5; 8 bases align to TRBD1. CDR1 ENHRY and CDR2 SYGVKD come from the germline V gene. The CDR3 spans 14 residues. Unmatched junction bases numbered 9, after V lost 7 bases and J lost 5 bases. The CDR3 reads CAIKDGSGGETQYF. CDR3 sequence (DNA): TGTGCCATCAAAGATGGTTCAGGGGGCGAGACCCAGTACTTC.

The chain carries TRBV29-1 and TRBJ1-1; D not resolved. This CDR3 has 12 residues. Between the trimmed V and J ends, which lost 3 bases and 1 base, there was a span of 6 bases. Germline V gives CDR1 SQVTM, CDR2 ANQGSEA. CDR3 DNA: TGCAGCGTTGAGGGCCGGAACACTGAAGCTTTCTTT. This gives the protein CSVEGRNTEAFF.

CDR3 sequence (DNA): TGTGCCAGCAGCTTGGGGGGGCCTAGCGGGAGGTTCTCTGGGGCCAACGTCCTGACTTTC. Its translation: CASSLGGPSGRFSGANVLTF. The chain uses TRBV5-6 and TRBJ2-6; 11 positions match TRBD2. The germline V gene has CDR1 SGHDT and CDR2 YYEEEE. V lost 0 bases, J lost 0 bases, and 8 bases stayed unmatched. This CDR3 has 20 amino acids.

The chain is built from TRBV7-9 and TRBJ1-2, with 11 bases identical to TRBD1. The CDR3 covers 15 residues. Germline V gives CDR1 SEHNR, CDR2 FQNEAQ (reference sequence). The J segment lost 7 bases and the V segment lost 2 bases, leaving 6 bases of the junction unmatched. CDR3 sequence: CASSLSGQGAIGYTF. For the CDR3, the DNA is TGTGCCAGCAGCTTATCTGGACAGGGGGCCATTGGCTACACCTTC.

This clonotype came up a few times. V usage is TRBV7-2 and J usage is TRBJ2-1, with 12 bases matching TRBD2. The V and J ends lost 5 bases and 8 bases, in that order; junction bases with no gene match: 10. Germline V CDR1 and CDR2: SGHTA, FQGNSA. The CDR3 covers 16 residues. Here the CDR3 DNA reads TGTGCCAGCAGCCGAGATTCTAGCGGGAGGGCCTATGAGCAGTTCTTC. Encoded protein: CASSRDSSGRAYEQFF.

The CDR3 DNA reads as TGTGCCAGCAGCCCTGCGCGAGGGCCCCACAATGAGCAGTTCTTC. Its translation: CASSPARGPHNEQFF. The chain carries TRBV21-1 and TRBJ2-1. TRBV21-1 is noted as a pseudogene. CDR3 length equals 15 residues.

The CDR3 DNA is TGCGCCAGCAGCCAAGGAGGACTAGCGGGACCCCTCGGAAACTCCTACAATGAGCAGTTCTTC. This translates into CASSQGGLAGPLGNSYNEQFF. The chain carries TRBV4-3 and TRBJ2-1; 12 bases agree with TRBD2. In germline, CDR1 is LGHNA, CDR2 YSLEER. The CDR3 covers 21 residues. V was pared by 1 base and J by 0 bases, with 13 bases of the junction left unmatched.

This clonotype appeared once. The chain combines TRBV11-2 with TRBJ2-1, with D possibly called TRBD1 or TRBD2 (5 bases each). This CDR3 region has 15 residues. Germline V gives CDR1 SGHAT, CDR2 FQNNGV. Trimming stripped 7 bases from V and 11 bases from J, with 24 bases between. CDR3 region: CASTHEGDWWGKQFF. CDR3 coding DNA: TGTGCCAGCACCCACGAGGGAGACTGGTGGGGGAAGCAGTTCTTC. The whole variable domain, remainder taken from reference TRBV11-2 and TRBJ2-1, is EAGVAQSPRYKIIEKRQSVAFWCNPISGHATLYWYQQILGQGPKLLIQFQNNGVVDDSQLPKDRFSAERLKGVDSTLKIQPAKLEDSAVYLCASTHEGDWWGKQFFGPGTRLTVL.